Following are 18 T cell receptor beta chains from one sample sequenced in a study of blood T cell repertoires in COVID-19 (dated by TCRdb to 2018 to 2020). The receptor library was made with the immunoSEQ multiplex PCR assay. TCRdb obtained this table from immuneACCESS and retained in-frame rearrangements with V and J assigned. These tables miss some clones; where compared with another copy, unresolved V genes account for less than half of the shortfall, and the remainder is unexplained. The sample table records some 73,000 clones; around nine tenths of these occur just once. Over 10% of the sample goes to the ten largest clones. Source material: peripheral blood. These receptors were obtained from a woman in her sixties or seventies with acute or convalescent COVID-19.

The chain uses TRBV14 and TRBJ2-5; 12 bases are a match to TRBD2. V shed 1 base, J shed 4 bases, and the junction held 10 bases outside the gene matches. Germline assignment: CDR1 SGHDN and CDR2 FVKESK. The CDR3 has 18 residues. The CDR3: CASSQGKLAGGRGETQYF. Here the CDR3 DNA reads TGTGCCAGCAGCCAAGGAAAACTAGCGGGGGGCCGTGGAGAGACCCAGTACTTC.

This chain joins TRBV5-5 and TRBJ1-3; D possibly corresponds to TRBD1 (5 bases). CDR3 length: 14 residues. CDR1 and CDR2 (germline): SGHKS, YYEKEE (reference sequence). The V and J ends lost 2 bases and 2 bases respectively, with 8 bases between them. This CDR3 reads CASSFQGTGNTIYF. The CDR3 nucleotides read TGTGCCAGCAGCTTCCAGGGAACTGGAAACACCATATATTTT.

The chain employs TRBV7-7 and TRBJ2-3; D is possibly TRBD2 (6 bases). Looked up from germline, CDR1 is SSHAT and CDR2 is FNYEAQ (reference sequence). The V end was cut by 5 bases, the J end by 0 bases, with 15 bases between. This CDR3 is built from 16 residues. The CDR3 protein is CASSLLPSVSTDTQYF. In DNA form, the CDR3 reads TGTGCCAGCAGCCTACTCCCTAGCGTGAGCACAGATACGCAGTATTTT.

The chain is built from TRBV7-9 and TRBJ1-6; D uncertain. V lost 11 bases to trimming and J lost 0 bases, with 14 bases between them. The CDR3 contains 15 residues. CDR1 SEHNR and CDR2 FQNEAQ come from the germline V gene (reference sequence). Here the CDR3 DNA reads TGTGCCTCACGGCGGAGCAGCTCCTATAATTCACCCCTCCACTTT. Translation: CASRRSSSYNSPLHF.

This rearrangement joins TRBV12-3 or TRBV12-4 to TRBJ2-3; maybe TRBD1 (6 bases). Trimming took 8 bases from V and 4 from J, leaving 13 bases between them. CDR3 length equals 13 residues. The CDR3 reads CASEIQGPDTQYF. CDR3 nucleotide sequence: TGTGCCAGCGAGATTCAGGGGCCAGATACGCAGTATTTT.

This chain uses TRBV2 with TRBJ1-1; TRBD1 is a possible D gene (6 bases). Germline CDR1 SNHLY, CDR2 FYNNEI. The CDR3 totals 13 residues. Trimming removed 9 bases from V and 3 bases from J, with 14 bases in between. CDR3 bases: TGTGCCAGTTCCTTGGGACACTACACTGAAGCTTTCTTT. Its translation: CASSLGHYTEAFF.

The chain recombines TRBV3-1 (or the pseudogene TRBV3-2) with TRBJ2-7, with D possibly TRBD2 on 5 matching bases. Germline-derived CDR1 and CDR2 are LGHDT and YNNKEL (reference sequence). The CDR3 sequence is 16 residues long. V was clipped by 1 base and J by 6 bases, with 19 bases between them. CDR3 protein: CASSQGRRSATGEQYF. The CDR3 region has the DNA TGTGCCAGCAGCCAAGGAAGGAGGAGCGCAACCGGCGAGCAGTACTTC.

The V gene is TRBV19, the J gene TRBJ2-2; the D is unclear. Trimming cost V 0 bases and J 2 bases, with 7 bases left between them. Germline-derived CDR1 and CDR2 are LNHDA and SQIVND (reference sequence). The CDR3 covers 15 residues. Here the CDR3 reads CASSIDRRNTGELFF. CDR3 nucleotide sequence: TGTGCCAGTAGTATAGATAGGAGAAACACCGGGGAGCTGTTTTTT.

The J gene is TRBJ1-6, the V gene TRBV4-1; 7 positions match TRBD1. In germline, CDR1 is MGHRA, CDR2 YSYEKL. The trim removed 2 bases at V and 13 bases at J, leaving 8 bases unmatched. This CDR3 region has 14 residues. CDR3 amino acids: CASSQSGQDVPLHF. In DNA, the CDR3 is TGCGCCAGCAGCCAATCAGGACAGGATGTCCCCCTCCACTTT.

This chain connects TRBV6-6 to TRBJ1-6; a possible D gene is TRBD1 (5 bases). The CDR3 has 15 amino acids. Trimming pared 3 bases from V and 6 bases from J, leaving 12 bases between. Germline lookup yields CDR1 MNHNY and CDR2 SVGAGI (reference sequence). Written as DNA, the CDR3 is TGTGCCAGCAGTTATCGGGGGGGTCCTAATTCACCCCTCCACTTT. It encodes CASSYRGGPNSPLHF.

This chain uses TRBV6-6 with TRBJ2-5; 7 bases are a match to TRBD2. CDR3 length: 14 residues. CDR1 is MNHNY, CDR2 SVGAGI, per germline (reference sequence). The ends lost 6 bases at V and 2 bases at J; junction bases unmatched: 6. The CDR3, as DNA: TGTGCCAGCAGAATCGCGGGGGATCAAGAGACCCAGTACTTC. Translated, it gives CASRIAGDQETQYF.

The rearrangement joins TRBV10-1 to TRBJ2-7, with 11 bases aligning to TRBD1. Looked up from germline, CDR1 is WNHNN and CDR2 is SYGVQD (reference sequence). CDR3 length: 14 residues. V lost 4 bases and J lost 5; bases outside the gene matches: 4. CDR3 sequence (DNA): TGCGCCAGCAGTGGGGACAGGGGGATGAACGAGCAGTACTTC. Protein product: CASSGDRGMNEQYF.

J is TRBJ1-6 and V is TRBV19; D is possibly TRBD1 (5 bases). Germline loops: CDR1 LNHDA, CDR2 SQIVND (reference sequence). V was pared by 3 bases and J by 7 bases, with 7 bases between. CDR3 size: 13 residues. In DNA, the CDR3 is TGTGCCAGTAGTATCCCAGGGAATTCACCCCTCCACTTT. It yields the protein CASSIPGNSPLHF.

The chain employs TRBV14 and TRBJ1-5; D is possibly TRBD1 (5 bases). The germline V gene has CDR1 SGHDN and CDR2 FVKESK. Trimming pared 8 bases from V and 4 bases from J, leaving 6 bases between. The CDR3 consists of 11 residues. The DNA for the CDR3 is TGTGCCAGCTCAGGGAATCAGCCCCAGCATTTT. This encodes CASSGNQPQHF.

The J gene is TRBJ2-7, the V gene TRBV7-3, with 12 bases lining up with TRBD1. CDR3 length: 15 residues. V trimming: 5 bases; J trimming: 4 bases; junction bases outside the gene matches: 6. The germline V gene encodes CDR1 SGHTA and CDR2 FQGTGA. CDR3 nucleotide sequence: TGTGCCAGCAGCCCCGGGACAGGGGGCGGGTACGAGCAGTACTTC. Residues: CASSPGTGGGYEQYF.

V gene TRBV5-1 combines with J gene TRBJ1-1; D may be TRBD1 (6 bases). Germline V lookup: CDR1 SGHRS, CDR2 YFSETQ. The CDR3 totals 14 residues. Trimming took off 6 bases at V and 2 bases at J, with 14 bases between the two ends. CDR3 sequence (DNA): TGCGCCAGCACCCAAACGACAGGAAACACTGAAGCTTTCTTT. Translation: CASTQTTGNTEAFF.

This clone is medium-sized by share. The chain uses TRBV4-1 and TRBJ2-7; 7 bases map to TRBD2. CDR3 length: 15 residues. Looked up from germline, CDR1 is MGHRA and CDR2 is YSYEKL. V shed 0 bases and J 1 base; nucleotides not matched to a gene: 3. CDR3 DNA: TGCGCCAGCAGCCAAGAACTGGGGGGGTCCTACGAGCAGTACTTC. The encoded protein is CASSQELGGSYEQYF.

This chain joins TRBV5-5 and TRBJ1-4, with TRBD1 identical over 11 bases. The CDR3 sequence is 15 residues long. Germline assignment: CDR1 SGHKS and CDR2 YYEKEE (reference sequence). Trimming at V came to 0 bases and at J to 10 bases, leaving 5 bases not matched to a gene. The CDR3 DNA is TGTGCCAGCAGCTTGGACGGGACAGGGGGTGCAAAACTGTTTTTT. Translation: CASSLDGTGGAKLFF.